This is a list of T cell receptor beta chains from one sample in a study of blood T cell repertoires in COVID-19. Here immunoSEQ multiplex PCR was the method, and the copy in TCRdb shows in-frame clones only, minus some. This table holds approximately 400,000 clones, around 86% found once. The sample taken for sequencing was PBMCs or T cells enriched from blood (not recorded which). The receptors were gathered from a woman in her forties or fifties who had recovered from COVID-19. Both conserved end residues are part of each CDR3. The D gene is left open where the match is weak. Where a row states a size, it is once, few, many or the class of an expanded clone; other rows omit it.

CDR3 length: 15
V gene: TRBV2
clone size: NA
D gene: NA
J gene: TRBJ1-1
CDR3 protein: CASSELVRGGTEAFF
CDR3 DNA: TGTGCCAGCAGTGAATTGGTCAGGGGAGGGACTGAAGCTTTCTTT

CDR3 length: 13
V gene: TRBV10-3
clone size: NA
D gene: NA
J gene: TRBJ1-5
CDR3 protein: CAISVGQTQPQHF
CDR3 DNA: TGTGCCATCAGTGTTGGACAGACTCAGCCCCAGCATTTT

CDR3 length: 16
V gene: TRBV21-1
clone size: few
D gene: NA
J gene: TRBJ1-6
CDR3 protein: CASSKVQWDRGSPLHF
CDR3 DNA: TGTGCCAGCAGCAAAGTCCAGTGGGACAGGGGTTCACCCCTCCACTTT

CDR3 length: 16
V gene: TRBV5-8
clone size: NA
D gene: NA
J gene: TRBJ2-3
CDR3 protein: CASSVDGTYRTDTQYF
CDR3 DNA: TGTGCCAGCAGCGTGGACGGGACATACCGCACAGATACGCAGTATTTT

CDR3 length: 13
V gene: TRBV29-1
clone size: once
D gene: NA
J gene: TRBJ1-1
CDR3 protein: CSVAPDMNTEAFF
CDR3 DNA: TGCAGCGTTGCACCGGACATGAACACTGAAGCTTTCTTT

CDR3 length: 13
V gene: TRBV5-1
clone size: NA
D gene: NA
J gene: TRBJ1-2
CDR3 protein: CASSPAGPEGYTF
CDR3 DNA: TGCGCCAGCAGCCCAGCGGGACCGGAAGGCTACACCTTC

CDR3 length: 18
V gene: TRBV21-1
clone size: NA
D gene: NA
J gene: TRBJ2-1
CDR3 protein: CASRLLAGGPQPGKEQFF
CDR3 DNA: TGTGCCAGCAGATTACTAGCGGGAGGGCCCCAACCAGGCAAGGAGCAGTTCTTC

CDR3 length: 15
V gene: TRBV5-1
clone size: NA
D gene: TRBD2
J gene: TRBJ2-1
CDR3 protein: CASSFQPTSGGVEFF
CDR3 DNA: TGCGCCAGCAGCTTCCAACCGACTAGCGGGGGGGTAGAGTTCTTC

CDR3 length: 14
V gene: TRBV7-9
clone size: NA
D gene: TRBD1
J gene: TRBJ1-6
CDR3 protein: CASSRDRGGSPLHF
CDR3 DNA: TGTGCCAGCAGCAGGGACAGGGGGGGTTCACCCCTCCACTTT

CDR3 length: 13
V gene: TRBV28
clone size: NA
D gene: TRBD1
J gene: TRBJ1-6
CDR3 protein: CATRGQAQSPLHF
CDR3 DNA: TGTGCCACCAGAGGACAGGCACAGTCACCCCTCCACTTT

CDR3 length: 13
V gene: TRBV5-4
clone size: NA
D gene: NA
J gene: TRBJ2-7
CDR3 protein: CASSLGTDYEQYF
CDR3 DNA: TGTGCCAGCAGCTTGGGGACAGACTACGAGCAGTACTTC

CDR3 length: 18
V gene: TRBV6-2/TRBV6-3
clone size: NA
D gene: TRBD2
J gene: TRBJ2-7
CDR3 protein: CASSYSFLAAGGSYEQYF
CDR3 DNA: TGTGCCAGCAGTTACTCTTTTCTGGCGGCGGGAGGCTCCTACGAGCAGTACTTC

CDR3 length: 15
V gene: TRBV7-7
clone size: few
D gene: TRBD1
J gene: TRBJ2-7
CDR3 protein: CASSTRDRVTNEQYF
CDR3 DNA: TGTGCCAGCAGCACACGGGACAGGGTGACAAACGAGCAGTACTTC

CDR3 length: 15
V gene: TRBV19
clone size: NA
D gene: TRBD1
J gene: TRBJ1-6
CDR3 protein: CASSAWTGGDSPLHF
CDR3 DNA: TGTGCCAGTAGTGCCTGGACAGGGGGTGATTCACCCCTCCACTTT

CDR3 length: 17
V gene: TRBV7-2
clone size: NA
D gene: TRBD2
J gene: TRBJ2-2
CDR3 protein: CASSLVHISGTTGELFF
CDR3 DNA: TGTGCCAGCAGCTTAGTTCACATTAGCGGGACTACCGGGGAGCTGTTTTTT

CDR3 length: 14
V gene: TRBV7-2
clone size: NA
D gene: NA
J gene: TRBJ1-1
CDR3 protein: CASSSTATNTEAFF
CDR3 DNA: TGTGCCAGCAGCTCGACAGCCACGAACACTGAAGCTTTCTTT

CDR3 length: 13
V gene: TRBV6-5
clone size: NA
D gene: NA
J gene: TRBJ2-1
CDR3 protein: CASSSPLYNEQFF
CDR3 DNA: TGTGCCAGCAGTTCCCCCCTATACAATGAGCAGTTCTTC

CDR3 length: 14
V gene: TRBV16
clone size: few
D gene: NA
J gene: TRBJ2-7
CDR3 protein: CASSLMEGAGEQYF
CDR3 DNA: TGTGCCAGCAGCCTAATGGAGGGGGCTGGCGAGCAGTACTTC

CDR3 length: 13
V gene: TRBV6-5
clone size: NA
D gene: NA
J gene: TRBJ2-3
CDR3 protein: CASSYLAADTQYF
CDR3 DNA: TGTGCCAGCAGTTATTTGGCAGCAGATACGCAGTATTTT

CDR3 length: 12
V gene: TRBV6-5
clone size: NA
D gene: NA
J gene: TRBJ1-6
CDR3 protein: CASRDRGSPLHF
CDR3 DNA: TGTGCCAGCAGGGACAGAGGCTCACCCCTCCACTTT

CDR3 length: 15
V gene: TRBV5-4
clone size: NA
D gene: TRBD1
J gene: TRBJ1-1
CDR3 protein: CASTSGQGRNTEAFF
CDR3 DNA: TGTGCCAGCACCTCAGGACAGGGCAGAAACACTGAAGCTTTCTTT

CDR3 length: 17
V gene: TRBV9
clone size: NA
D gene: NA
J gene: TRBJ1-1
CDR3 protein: CASSVTPTVESGTEAFF
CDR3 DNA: TGTGCCAGCAGCGTAACTCCCACAGTGGAATCAGGCACTGAAGCTTTCTTT

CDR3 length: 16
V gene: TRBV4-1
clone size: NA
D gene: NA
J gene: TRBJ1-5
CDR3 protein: CASSQLWGGVNQPQHF
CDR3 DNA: TGCGCCAGCAGCCAATTATGGGGGGGTGTCAATCAGCCCCAGCATTTT

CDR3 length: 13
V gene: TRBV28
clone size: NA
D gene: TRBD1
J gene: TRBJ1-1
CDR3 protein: CASRLTGGTEAFF
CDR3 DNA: TGTGCCAGCAGGCTGACAGGGGGCACTGAAGCTTTCTTT

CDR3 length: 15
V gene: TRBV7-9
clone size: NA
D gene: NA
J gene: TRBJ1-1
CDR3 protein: CASSLRPGDASQAFF
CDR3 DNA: TGTGCCAGCAGCTTAAGGCCAGGGGATGCAAGTCAAGCTTTCTTT

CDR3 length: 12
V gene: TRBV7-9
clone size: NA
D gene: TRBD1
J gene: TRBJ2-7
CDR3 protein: CASSANRGEQYF
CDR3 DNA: TGTGCCAGCAGCGCCAACAGGGGCGAGCAGTACTTC

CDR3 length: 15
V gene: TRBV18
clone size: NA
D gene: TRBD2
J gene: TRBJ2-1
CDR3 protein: CASSPTSASYNEQFF
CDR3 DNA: TGTGCCAGCTCACCCACTAGCGCCTCCTACAATGAGCAGTTCTTC

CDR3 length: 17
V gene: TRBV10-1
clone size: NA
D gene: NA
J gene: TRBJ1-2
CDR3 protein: CASRRQTTGKWLYGYTF
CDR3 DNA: TGCGCCAGCAGAAGACAAACAACAGGGAAGTGGCTCTATGGCTACACCTTC

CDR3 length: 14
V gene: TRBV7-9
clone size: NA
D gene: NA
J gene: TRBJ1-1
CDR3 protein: CASSSRQEGSGAFF
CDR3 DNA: TGTGCCAGCAGCTCCCGACAGGAAGGGTCGGGAGCTTTCTTT

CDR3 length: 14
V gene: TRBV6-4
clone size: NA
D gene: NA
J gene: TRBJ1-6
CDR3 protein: CASSDTVVNSPLHF
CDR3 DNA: TGTGCCAGCAGTGACACAGTAGTTAATTCACCCCTCCACTTT

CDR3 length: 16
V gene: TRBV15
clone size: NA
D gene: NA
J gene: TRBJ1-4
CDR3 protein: CATSRDLPGSNEKLFF
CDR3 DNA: TGTGCCACCAGCAGAGATTTACCAGGGTCTAATGAAAAACTGTTTTTT

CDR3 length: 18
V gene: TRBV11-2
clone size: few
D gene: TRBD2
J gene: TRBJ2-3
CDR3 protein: CASSLGTSGGGGTDTQYF
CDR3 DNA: TGTGCCAGCAGCTTAGGGACTAGCGGGGGCGGAGGGACAGATACGCAGTATTTT

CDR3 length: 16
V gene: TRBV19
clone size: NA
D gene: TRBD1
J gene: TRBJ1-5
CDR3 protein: CASSFRTGYSNQPQHF
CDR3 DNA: TGTGCCAGTAGTTTTAGGACAGGGTATAGCAATCAGCCCCAGCATTTT

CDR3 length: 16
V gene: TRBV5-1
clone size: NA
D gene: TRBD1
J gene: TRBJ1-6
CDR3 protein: CASSREGQGGNSPLHF
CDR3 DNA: TGCGCCAGCAGCCGGGAGGGACAGGGGGGTAATTCACCCCTCCACTTT

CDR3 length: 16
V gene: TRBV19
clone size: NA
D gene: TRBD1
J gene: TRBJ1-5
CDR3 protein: CASSIDWTGSPKPQHF
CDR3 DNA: TGTGCCAGTAGTATAGACTGGACAGGGAGCCCCAAGCCCCAGCATTTT

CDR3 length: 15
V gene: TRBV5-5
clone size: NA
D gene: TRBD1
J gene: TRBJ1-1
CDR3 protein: CASTQRTGEGTEAFF
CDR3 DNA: TGTGCCAGCACCCAAAGGACAGGGGAAGGGACTGAAGCTTTCTTT

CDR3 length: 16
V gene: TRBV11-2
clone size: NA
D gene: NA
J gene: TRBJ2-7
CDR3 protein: CASSHYIRVPPYEQYF
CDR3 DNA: TGTGCCAGCAGCCACTATATCCGGGTACCCCCCTACGAGCAGTACTTC

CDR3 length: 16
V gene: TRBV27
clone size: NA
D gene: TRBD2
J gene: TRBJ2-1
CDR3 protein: CASRASGAYSYNEQFF
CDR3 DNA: TGTGCCAGCAGAGCTAGCGGAGCTTACTCCTACAATGAGCAGTTCTTC

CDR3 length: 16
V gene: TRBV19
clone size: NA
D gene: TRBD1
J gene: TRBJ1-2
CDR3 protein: CASTLTGTVSNYGYTF
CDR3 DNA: TGTGCCAGTACCCTGACCGGGACAGTATCTAACTATGGCTACACCTTC

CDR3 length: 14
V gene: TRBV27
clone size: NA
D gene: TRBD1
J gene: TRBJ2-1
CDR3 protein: CASRPGQSDNEQFF
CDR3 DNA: TGTGCCAGCAGGCCGGGACAGTCAGACAATGAGCAGTTCTTC

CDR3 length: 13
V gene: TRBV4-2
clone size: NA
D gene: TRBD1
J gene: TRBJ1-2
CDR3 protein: CASSQETGGGYTF
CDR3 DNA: TGTGCCAGCAGCCAGGAAACAGGGGGAGGCTACACCTTC

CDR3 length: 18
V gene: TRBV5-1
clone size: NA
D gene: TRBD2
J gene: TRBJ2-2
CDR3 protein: CASSGGLAGVTDTGELFF
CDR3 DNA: TGCGCCAGCAGCGGAGGACTAGCGGGAGTTACGGACACCGGGGAGCTGTTTTTT

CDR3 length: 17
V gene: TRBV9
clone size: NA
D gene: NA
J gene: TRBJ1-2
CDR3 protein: CASSVNAGRKSPYGYTF
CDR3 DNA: TGTGCCAGCAGCGTAAATGCAGGGCGAAAAAGCCCCTATGGCTACACCTTC

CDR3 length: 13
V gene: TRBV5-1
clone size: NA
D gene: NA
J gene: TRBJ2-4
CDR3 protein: CASSFAHQGIQYF
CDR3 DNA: TGCGCCAGCAGTTTTGCCCACCAGGGCATTCAGTACTTC

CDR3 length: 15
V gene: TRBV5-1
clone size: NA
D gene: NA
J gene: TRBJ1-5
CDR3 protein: CASRPGESRNQPQHF
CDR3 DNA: TGCGCCAGCAGGCCAGGGGAGAGTCGCAATCAGCCCCAGCATTTT

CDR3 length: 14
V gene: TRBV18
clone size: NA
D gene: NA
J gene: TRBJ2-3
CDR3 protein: CASSPRQGTDTQYF
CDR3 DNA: TGTGCCAGCTCACCACGACAGGGCACAGATACGCAGTATTTT

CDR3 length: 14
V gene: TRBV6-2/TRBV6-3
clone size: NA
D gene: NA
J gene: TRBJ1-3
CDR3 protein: CASSTGLSGNTIYF
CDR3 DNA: TGTGCCAGCAGTACCGGACTCTCTGGAAACACCATATATTTT

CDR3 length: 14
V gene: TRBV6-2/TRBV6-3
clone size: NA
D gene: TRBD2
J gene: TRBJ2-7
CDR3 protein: CASNPGGRSYEQYF
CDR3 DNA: TGTGCCAGCAACCCCGGGGGGAGGTCCTACGAGCAGTACTTC

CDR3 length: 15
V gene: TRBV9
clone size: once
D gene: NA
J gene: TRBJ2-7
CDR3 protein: CASSPGGGGRNEQYF
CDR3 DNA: TGTGCCAGCAGCCCTGGGGGGGGCGGAAGAAACGAGCAGTACTTC

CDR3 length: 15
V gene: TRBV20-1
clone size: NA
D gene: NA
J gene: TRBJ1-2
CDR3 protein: CSASLSSGVAYGYTF
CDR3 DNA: TGCAGTGCTAGTTTATCCTCGGGGGTGGCCTATGGCTACACCTTC

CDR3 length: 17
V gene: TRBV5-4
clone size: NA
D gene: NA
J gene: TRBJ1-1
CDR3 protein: CASSLEVGAGRNTEAFF
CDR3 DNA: TGTGCCAGCAGCTTGGAAGTGGGGGCAGGCCGGAACACTGAAGCTTTCTTT

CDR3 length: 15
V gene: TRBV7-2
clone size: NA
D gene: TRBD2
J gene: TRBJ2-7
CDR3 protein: CASSWGLAGESEQYF
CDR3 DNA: TGTGCCAGCAGCTGGGGACTAGCGGGAGAGAGCGAGCAGTACTTC

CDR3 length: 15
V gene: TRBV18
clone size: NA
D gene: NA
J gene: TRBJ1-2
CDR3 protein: CASSPPGEANYGYTF
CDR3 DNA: TGTGCCAGCTCACCACCAGGTGAGGCTAACTATGGCTACACCTTC